The next 20 T cell receptor beta chains were all read from a single sample in a study of blood T cell repertoires in COVID-19. Using immunoSEQ multiplex PCR, the repertoire was profiled, and TCRdb retains in-frame clones only, with some absent. The repertoire holds roughly 330,000 clones, with around 87% as singletons. The sequenced sample consisted of PBMCs or T cells enriched from blood (not recorded which). The source is a woman aged 25 to 39 who had recovered from COVID-19.

The chain combines TRBV19 with TRBJ2-1, with 7 bases matching TRBD2. J lost 8 bases, V lost 7 bases, and 8 bases had no gene match. The CDR3 is 13 residues long. CDR1 and CDR2 from the germline V gene are LNHDA and SQIVND (reference sequence). Here the CDR3 reads CASNERGGYEQFF. The CDR3 DNA sequence: TGTGCCAGTAACGAGCGGGGCGGTTATGAGCAGTTCTTC. The variable domain in full, with the rest retrieved from reference TRBV19 and TRBJ2-1, is DGGITQSPKYLFRKEGQNVTLSCEQNLNHDAMYWYRQDPGQGLRLIYYSQIVNDFQKGDIAEGYSVSREKKESFPLTVTSAQKNPTAFYLCASNERGGYEQFFGPGTRLTVL.

The chain carries TRBV5-1 and TRBJ2-3, with D possibly being TRBD2 (5 bases). V dropped 5 bases and J dropped 1 base, with 14 bases sitting between them. Per the germline V gene, CDR1 is SGHRS and CDR2 is YFSETQ. The CDR3 is 15 amino acids. Here the CDR3 reads CASRSPGLRTDTQYF. DNA for the CDR3: TGCGCCAGCAGGTCGCCCGGACTCCGCACAGATACGCAGTATTTT.

Details on this clone: The limits of the CDR3 on the DNA are not certain, so only TCRdb's listed CDR3 is given. The chain has TRBV6-5 and TRBJ1-4; the table calls TRBD1, which could not be checked here. Germline CDR1 MNHEY, CDR2 SVGAGI. The CDR3 adds up to 15 amino acids, both ends counted. CDR3 sequence: CASSSSGHRREKLFF.

The J gene is TRBJ1-6, the V gene TRBV11-2; tentatively, D is TRBD1 (6 bases). The V end was cut by 0 bases, the J end by 10 bases, with 13 bases between. Germline CDR1 reads SGHAT; CDR2 reads FQNNGV. The CDR3 is made up of 15 amino acids. CDR3 region: CASSLDPGVGSPLHF. The CDR3 bases are TGTGCCAGCAGCTTAGATCCAGGGGTAGGATCACCCCTCCACTTT.

Turning to this clone: An end of the junction differs from the germline gene, which may be a read error. This rearrangement joins TRBV20-1 to TRBJ1-1; D call uncertain. The CDR3 consists of 11 residues. Germline V gene lookup returns CDR1 DFQATT and CDR2 SNEGSKA (reference sequence). The CDR3 coding sequence is TGCAGTGCGAGAGGCGTCACTGAAGCTTTCTTT. It is translated as CSARGVTEAFF.

This sequence joins TRBV30 and TRBJ1-2, with unresolved D. Per germline, CDR1 GTSNPN and CDR2 SVGIG (reference sequence). The CDR3 has 13 residues. The V and J ends lost 0 bases and 7 bases respectively, with 12 bases between them. Here the CDR3 reads CAWSVHESGGYTF. The CDR3 region has the DNA TGTGCCTGGAGTGTACATGAATCGGGTGGCTACACCTTC.

The CDR3 DNA follows: TGTGCCAGTAGACATTTCCGGCAGGCAGGTCCGCAGCCATATGGCTACACCTTC. Its protein is CASRHFRQAGPQPYGYTF. J is TRBJ1-2 and V is TRBV19; D remains ambiguous. The germline V gene encodes CDR1 LNHDA and CDR2 SQIVND (reference sequence). The CDR3 runs to 18 residues. V lost 6 bases to trimming and J lost 5 bases, with 28 bases between them.

This clone was seen once. The chain is built from TRBV5-1 and TRBJ1-2, with 8 bases aligning to TRBD1. Germline lookup yields CDR1 SGHRS and CDR2 YFSETQ. V lost 4 bases and J lost 2; bases outside the gene matches: 7. The CDR3 covers 15 residues. The CDR3 DNA is TGCGCCAGCAGCGTAGGACAGGGCGTAAACTATGGCTACACCTTC. It codes for CASSVGQGVNYGYTF.

The chain uses TRBV19 and TRBJ1-4; D uncertain. The V end was cut by 7 bases, the J end by 4 bases, with 4 bases between. The CDR3 runs to 11 residues. Per the germline V gene, CDR1 is LNHDA and CDR2 is SQIVND (reference sequence). CDR3 residues: CASMSNEKLFF. The CDR3 nucleotides are TGTGCCAGTATGAGTAATGAAAAACTGTTTTTT. Based on the CDR3 plus reference TRBV19 and TRBJ1-4, the full variable domain is DGGITQSPKYLFRKEGQNVTLSCEQNLNHDAMYWYRQDPGQGLRLIYYSQIVNDFQKGDIAEGYSVSREKKESFPLTVTSAQKNPTAFYLCASMSNEKLFFGSGTQLSVL.

The J gene is TRBJ1-1, the V gene TRBV5-1; 10 bases align to TRBD1. Germline assignment: CDR1 SGHRS and CDR2 YFSETQ. This CDR3 has 16 residues. After removal of 5 bases from V and 0 bases from J, the junction contained 7 bases not matched to a gene. This CDR3 is CASRPTGGTVNTEAFF. In DNA, the CDR3 is TGCGCCAGCAGGCCGACAGGGGGCACGGTGAACACTGAAGCTTTCTTT.

The chain's CDR3 is CASSVLGASEKLFF. The CDR3, as DNA: TGTGCCAGCAGCGTACTGGGGGCAAGTGAAAAACTGTTTTTT. The chain is built from TRBV9 and TRBJ1-4; D is perhaps TRBD1 (6 bases). V lost 1 base and J 7 bases, leaving 11 bases between the germline ends. Germline CDR1 is SGDLS and CDR2 is YYNGEE. CDR3 length: 14 amino acids.

The V and J genes are TRBV7-2 and TRBJ2-5, with 7 bases that match TRBD1. V dropped 2 bases and J dropped 7; count of bases not matched to a gene: 7. Germline-derived CDR1 and CDR2 are SGHTA and FQGNSA. The CDR3 length is 14 residues. The CDR3 region is CASSLNRAGGTQYF. In DNA, the CDR3 is TGTGCCAGCAGCTTAAACAGGGCAGGGGGGACCCAGTACTTC.

This chain joins TRBV6-2 or TRBV6-3 and TRBJ1-2; 9 bases match TRBD1. Germline trimming cut 0 bases from V and 8 bases from J; bases unmatched to any gene: 13. Per germline, CDR1 MNHEY and CDR2 SVGEGT. The CDR3 loop spans 17 amino acids. The CDR3 DNA is TGTGCCAGCAGTTACTCGATGGAACAGGGGGACAGGGACGGCTACACCTTC. It is translated as CASSYSMEQGDRDGYTF.

The chain couples TRBV21-1 to TRBJ1-1; TRBD1 was called by the table and not checked on the DNA. TRBV21-1 is a listed pseudogene. This CDR3 comprises 13 residues. CDR3 region: CASSKGAATEAFF. CDR3 coding DNA: TGTGCCAGCAGCAAGGGGGCCGCCACTGAAGCTTTCTTT.

This sequence joins TRBV11-2 and TRBJ1-3, with D possibly TRBD1 on 5 matching bases. The CDR3 length is 17 residues. V was pared by 1 base and J by 2 bases, with 15 bases between. CDR1 and CDR2 (germline): SGHAT, FQNNGV. This CDR3 is CASSLVHRPGAGNTIYF. The CDR3 region has the DNA TGTGCCAGCAGCTTAGTTCACAGGCCGGGGGCTGGAAACACCATATATTTT.

The count of this clone is one. V gene TRBV12-3 or TRBV12-4 combines with J gene TRBJ1-2; possibly TRBD1 for D (6 bases). This CDR3 is 11 amino acids long. V was shortened by 5 bases and J by 8 bases, with 9 bases between the two germline ends. As DNA, the CDR3 is TGTGCCAGCAGTCTGACAGGCGGCTACACCTTC. The encoded protein is CASSLTGGYTF.

The chain recombines TRBV7-9 with TRBJ1-2, with D possibly TRBD1 on 5 matching bases. The CDR3 loop spans 14 amino acids. Trimming left V 7 bases short and J 7 bases short, with 19 bases between. Germline V CDR1 and CDR2: SEHNR, FQNEAQ (reference sequence). CDR3 in DNA: TGTGCCAGCATGCCGACAGCCTCCACGAGTGGCTACACCTTC. It translates to CASMPTASTSGYTF.

The chain uses TRBV2 and TRBJ2-6; D is uncertain. Trimming shortened V by 7 bases and J by 8 bases, and 12 bases separated the two germline ends. This CDR3 has 13 residues. Germline CDR1 is SNHLY and CDR2 is FYNNEI. CDR3 bases: TGTGCCAGCAACAGACCCCGGACCAACGTCCTGACTTTC. Its translation is CASNRPRTNVLTF.

The chain has TRBV29-1 and TRBJ2-2; D gene ambiguous. V lost 3 bases, J lost 1 base, and 21 bases lay in between. Looked up from germline, CDR1 is SQVTM and CDR2 is ANQGSEA. This CDR3 contains 18 residues. CDR3 sequence reads: CSVELLKNRAMNTGELFF. The CDR3 bases are TGCAGCGTTGAGTTACTGAAAAACCGAGCGATGAACACCGGGGAGCTGTTTTTT.

The chain joins TRBV6-5 to TRBJ2-1; 7 bases are shared with TRBD1. With 5 bases clipped from V and 8 bases from J, the junction kept 6 bases outside the gene matches. CDR1 is MNHEY and CDR2 is SVGAGI in the germline V gene. CDR3 length equals 13 residues. CDR3 DNA: TGTGCCAGCAGTCGTTACAGGGGCGATGAGCAGTTCTTC. It codes for CASSRYRGDEQFF.